This TCR beta chain emerged from a study of blood T cells in healthy people across ages. Points from the study as a whole: Diversity figures based on one million T cells were deemed too low.

Each donor supplied about 9.6 milliliters of peripheral blood. Total RNA was isolated from each sample in quantities of at least 5 micrograms. Comment on this clonotype: Its antigen is not identified.

Then a second PCR, running roughly 7 to 11 cycles, was carried out with a sample-barcoded 5' primer and a J-beta primer mix. Tagging of each cDNA molecule was performed by a template-switch adaptor with 12 random nucleotides. TCRdb used MiXCR to reprocess the 5' RACE reads, holding one entry per CDR3 protein. The top ten clones hold around 0.7% of a sample with 800,000 to 1,300,000 distinct CDR3 sequences, 20% to 25% of them seen once. The germline V gene has CDR1 LNHNV and CDR2 YYDKDF (reference sequence). The CDR3 length is 18 residues. J was trimmed by 7 bases and V by 0 bases; bases with no gene match: 16. This sample was shared with a second study, whose subject was T cells of mothers and their children.

The chain joins TRBV15 to TRBJ2-7; 9 bases match TRBD1. This clonotype originated in a girl aged 2-9 years in good health. The sample taken for sequencing was blood. Here the CDR3 reads CATSRDKGVGQGSREQYF. CDR3 coding DNA: TGTGCCACCAGCAGAGATAAGGGTGTGGGACAGGGATCTAGGGAGCAGTACTTC.